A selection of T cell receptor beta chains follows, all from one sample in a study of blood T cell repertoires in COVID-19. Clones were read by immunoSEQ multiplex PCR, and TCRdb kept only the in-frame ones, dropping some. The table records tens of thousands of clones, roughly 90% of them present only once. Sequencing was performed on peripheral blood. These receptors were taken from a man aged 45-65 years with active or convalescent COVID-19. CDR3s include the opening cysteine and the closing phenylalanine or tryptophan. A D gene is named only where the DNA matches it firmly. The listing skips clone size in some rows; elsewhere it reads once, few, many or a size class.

CDR3nt: TGTGCCAGCAGCGGAACTAGTCCGAACACCGGGGAGCTGTTTTTT
CDR3aa: CASSGTSPNTGELFF
d_gene: .
j_gene: TRBJ2-2
abundance: .
v_gene: TRBV9

CDR3nt: TGCAGCGTTCGCGACCCGACTAGCGGGAGGGAAAATGAGCAGTTCTTC
CDR3aa: CSVRDPTSGRENEQFF
d_gene: TRBD2
j_gene: TRBJ2-1
abundance: .
v_gene: TRBV29-1

CDR3nt: TGTGCCAGCAGCTTAGATCGTAATAATGAGCAGTTCTTC
CDR3aa: CASSLDRNNEQFF
d_gene: .
j_gene: TRBJ2-1
abundance: .
v_gene: TRBV11-2

CDR3nt: TGTGCCACCAGCAGAGTTCTAGAGCCGCTGAATGAGCAGTTCTTC
CDR3aa: CATSRVLEPLNEQFF
d_gene: .
j_gene: TRBJ2-1
abundance: once
v_gene: TRBV15

CDR3nt: TGTGCCAGCAGCTTGATCTCTTCCACAGATACGCAGTATTTT
CDR3aa: CASSLISSTDTQYF
d_gene: .
j_gene: TRBJ2-3
abundance: .
v_gene: TRBV5-4

CDR3nt: TGTGCCATCAGTGGCGGACTAGGTCCAGATACGCAGTATTTT
CDR3aa: CAISGGLGPDTQYF
d_gene: TRBD2
j_gene: TRBJ2-3
abundance: .
v_gene: TRBV10-3

CDR3nt: TGTGCCTGGAGGGCCCCCGAGCAGTACTTC
CDR3aa: CAWRAPEQYF
d_gene: .
j_gene: TRBJ2-7
abundance: .
v_gene: TRBV30

CDR3nt: TGTGCCAGCAGGGGACTAGCGGGAGGATGGGAGCTGTTTTTT
CDR3aa: CASRGLAGGWELFF
d_gene: TRBD2
j_gene: TRBJ2-2
abundance: once
v_gene: TRBV6-5

CDR3nt: TGTGCCAGTAGTGGTTTGGACAAGAGGTCACCCCTCCACTTT
CDR3aa: CASSGLDKRSPLHF
d_gene: .
j_gene: TRBJ1-6
abundance: few
v_gene: TRBV19

CDR3nt: TGCGCCAGCAGCTTGGCGGCCGGACAGGGAGAAACTGAAGCTTTCTTT
CDR3aa: CASSLAAGQGETEAFF
d_gene: TRBD1
j_gene: TRBJ1-1
abundance: .
v_gene: TRBV5-1

CDR3nt: TGTGCCAGCAGTGAGACCGGGAGGAAGTACGGCGAGCAGTACTTC
CDR3aa: CASSETGRKYGEQYF
d_gene: TRBD2
j_gene: TRBJ2-7
abundance: .
v_gene: TRBV25-1

CDR3nt: TGTGCCAGCAGCCAAGACGGGGGTATCCACGAGCAGTACTTC
CDR3aa: CASSQDGGIHEQYF
d_gene: .
j_gene: TRBJ2-7
abundance: few
v_gene: TRBV4-2

CDR3nt: TGTGCCAGCAGCTTAAAAGGGGCTATAGGCATTCAGTACTTC
CDR3aa: CASSLKGAIGIQYF
d_gene: .
j_gene: TRBJ2-4
abundance: once
v_gene: TRBV7-2

CDR3nt: TGTGCCAGTAGTATCTCCCCGGGGAGCACTGAAGCTTTCTTT
CDR3aa: CASSISPGSTEAFF
d_gene: .
j_gene: TRBJ1-1
abundance: few
v_gene: TRBV19

CDR3nt: TGCAGCGCCGGGACTACAAACAATGAGCAGTTCTTC
CDR3aa: CSAGTTNNEQFF
d_gene: TRBD2
j_gene: TRBJ2-1
abundance: .
v_gene: TRBV29-1